This TCR beta chain stems from a study of T cell responses to AZD1222 COVID-19 vaccine. As for this clone: The antigen is unknown.

Some clones are missing from TCRdb's copy, which holds only in-frame ones; the method was immunoSEQ multiplex PCR. The sample holds about 140,000 clones, approximately 95% seen once. The CDR3 extends over 13 amino acids. The V and J ends lost 0 bases and 9 bases respectively, with 10 bases between them. The germline V gene encodes CDR1 SGDLS and CDR2 YYNGEE. Notes on the study in general: Receipt of two AZD1222 doses was followed by a rise in Spike-specific TCR breadth and depth. Repertoires were obtained only post-peak T cell response.

The chain recombines TRBV9 with TRBJ1-5, with D unclear. The TCR was taken from an adult in good health. The source material was peripheral blood, sampled on day 0 of MenACWY control vaccination. CDR3 region: CASSVEVHGPQHF. CDR3 DNA: TGTGCCAGCAGCGTAGAGGTGCACGGGCCCCAGCATTTT.